The sample holds a few counts of the clone carrying this TCR beta chain. Its specificity is unknown. A single record per CDR3 protein comes from TCRdb applying MiXCR to the 5' RACE reads. The sample has approximately 500,000 distinct CDR3 sequences; 20% to 25% are singletons. The data are from a study of identical twins. Points from the study as a whole: The conclusions drew on cross-sectional statistical analysis instead of tracking the same donors.

This sample also belongs to another study, concerning T cells expressing NK-cell markers. That report adds: A range of about 1.0-8% of CD8+ T cells consisted of dominant NKG2C+ clonotypes in 6 or 7 donors.

This receptor was obtained from a young woman in good health. The sample was CD4+ T cells sorted from blood.

CDR3 nucleotide sequence: TGTGCTCCGGGACAGGGTCGGCCTACGCAGTATTTT. Protein: CAPGQGRPTQYF. This sequence joins TRBV6-9 and TRBJ2-3, with TRBD1 identical over 9 bases. Per germline, CDR1 MNHGY and CDR2 SVAAGI. The CDR3 loop spans 12 amino acids.